This TCR beta chain was found in a study of shared clonotypes between healthy human individuals. Study-wide context: Three plates were used per donor for CD4 naive, three for CD4 memory, two for CD8 naive and one for CD8 memory. Overall study findings and caveats: An expected dependence of interdonor clonotype sharing on sequencing depth was noted. The researchers took only blood, and tissue repertoires probably look different.

CDR1 SGHAT and CDR2 FQNNGV come from the germline V gene. The CDR3 contains 12 residues. Trimming shortened V by 1 base and J by 12 bases, and 10 bases separated the two germline ends. There were only Caucasian adults among the donors, and all lived in Nashville, Tennessee. Produced via immunoSEQ multiplex PCR; TCRdb's table is partial and in-frame only. The sample consists of approximately 700,000 clones, around three quarters of them appearing once. For this clone: Its antigen is currently unknown.

Sample: memory CD4+ T cells sorted from blood. Subset reported: CD45RA-negative fraction. This chain uses TRBV11-2 with TRBJ2-4; perhaps D is TRBD1 or TRBD2 (5 bases each). The receptor's source is a woman aged 30 to 39 in good health. CDR3 in amino acids: CASSLVQGAQYF. The CDR3, as DNA: TGTGCCAGCAGCTTAGTTCAGGGAGCTCAGTACTTC.